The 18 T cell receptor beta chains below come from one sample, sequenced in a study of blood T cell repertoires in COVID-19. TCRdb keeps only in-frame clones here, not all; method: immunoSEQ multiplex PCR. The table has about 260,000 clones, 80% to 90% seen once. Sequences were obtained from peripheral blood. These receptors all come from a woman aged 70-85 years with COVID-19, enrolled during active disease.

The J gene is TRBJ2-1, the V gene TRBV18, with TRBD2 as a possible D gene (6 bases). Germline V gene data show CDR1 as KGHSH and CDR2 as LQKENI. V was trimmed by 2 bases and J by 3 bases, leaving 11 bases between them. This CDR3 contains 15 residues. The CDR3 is CASSPGIADYNEQFF. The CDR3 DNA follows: TGTGCCAGCTCACCAGGGATAGCGGACTACAATGAGCAGTTCTTC.

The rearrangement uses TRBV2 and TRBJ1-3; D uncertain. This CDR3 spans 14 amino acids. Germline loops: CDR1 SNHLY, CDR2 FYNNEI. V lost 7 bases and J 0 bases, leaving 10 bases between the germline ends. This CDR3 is CASKLSNSGNTIYF. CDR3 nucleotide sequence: TGTGCCAGCAAGTTGAGTAACTCTGGAAACACCATATATTTT.

In nucleotides, the CDR3 is TGTGCCAGCGGAAGCGTCACAGATACGCAGTATTTT. It encodes CASGSVTDTQYF. This rearrangement joins TRBV2 to TRBJ2-3; D is unresolved. CDR3 length: 12 residues. Germline loops: CDR1 SNHLY, CDR2 FYNNEI. V lost 8 bases and J 2 bases, leaving 8 bases between the germline ends. The variable domain in full, with the rest retrieved from reference TRBV2 and TRBJ2-3, is EPEVTQTPSHQVTQMGQEVILRCVPISNHLYFYWYRQILGQKVEFLVSFYNNEISEKSEIFDDQFSVERPDGSNFTLKIRSTKLEDSAMYFCASGSVTDTQYFGPGTRLTVL.

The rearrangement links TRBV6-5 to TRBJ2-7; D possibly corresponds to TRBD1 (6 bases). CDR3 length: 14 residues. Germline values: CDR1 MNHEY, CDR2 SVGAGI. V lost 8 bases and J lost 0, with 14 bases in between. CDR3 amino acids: CASSRDMFSYEQYF. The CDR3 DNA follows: TGTGCCAGCTCCCGGGACATGTTCTCCTACGAGCAGTACTTC.

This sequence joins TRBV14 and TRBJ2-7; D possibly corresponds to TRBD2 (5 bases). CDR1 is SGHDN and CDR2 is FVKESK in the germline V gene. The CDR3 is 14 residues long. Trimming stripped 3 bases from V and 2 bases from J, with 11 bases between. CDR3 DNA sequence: TGTGCCAGCAGCCAGGGAGTGGGGACCTACGAGCAGTACTTC. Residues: CASSQGVGTYEQYF.

The CDR3 DNA is TGTGCCTGGGGGGGGACAGCTGCCTACAATGAGCAGTTCTTC. Amino acid sequence: CAWGGTAAYNEQFF. The chain employs TRBV30 and TRBJ2-1; the D gene is possibly TRBD1 (7 bases). V shed 5 bases and J shed 2 bases, with 13 bases lying between them. Germline values: CDR1 GTSNPN, CDR2 SVGIG (reference sequence). The CDR3 is made up of 14 amino acids.

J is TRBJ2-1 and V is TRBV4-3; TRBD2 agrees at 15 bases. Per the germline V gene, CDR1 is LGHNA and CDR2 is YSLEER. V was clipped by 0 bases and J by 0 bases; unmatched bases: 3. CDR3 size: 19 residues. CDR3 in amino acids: CASSQEGLAGGLSYNEQFF. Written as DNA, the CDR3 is TGCGCCAGCAGCCAAGAGGGACTAGCGGGAGGCCTCTCCTACAATGAGCAGTTCTTC.

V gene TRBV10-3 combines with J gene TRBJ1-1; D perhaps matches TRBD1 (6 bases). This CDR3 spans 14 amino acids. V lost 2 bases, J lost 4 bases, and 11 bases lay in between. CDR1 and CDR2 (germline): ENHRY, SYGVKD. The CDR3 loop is CAISETGTSTEAFF. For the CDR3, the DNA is TGTGCCATCAGTGAGACAGGGACAAGCACTGAAGCTTTCTTT.

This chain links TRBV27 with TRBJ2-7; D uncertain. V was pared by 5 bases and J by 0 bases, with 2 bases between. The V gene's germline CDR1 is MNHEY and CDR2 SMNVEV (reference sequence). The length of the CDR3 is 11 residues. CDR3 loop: CASSLSYEQYF. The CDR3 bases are TGTGCCAGCAGTCTCTCCTACGAGCAGTACTTC.

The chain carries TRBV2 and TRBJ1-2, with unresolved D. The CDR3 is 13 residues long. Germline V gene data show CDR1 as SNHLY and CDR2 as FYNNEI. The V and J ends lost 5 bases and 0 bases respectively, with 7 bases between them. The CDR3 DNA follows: TGTGCCAGCAGTCTAGCTTCTAACTATGGCTACACCTTC. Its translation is CASSLASNYGYTF.

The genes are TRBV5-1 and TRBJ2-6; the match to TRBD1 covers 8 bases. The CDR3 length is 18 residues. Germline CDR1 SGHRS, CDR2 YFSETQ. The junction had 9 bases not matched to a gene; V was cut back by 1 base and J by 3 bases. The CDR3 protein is CASSLTFTGGSGANVLTF. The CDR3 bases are TGCGCCAGCAGCTTGACCTTTACAGGGGGAAGTGGGGCCAACGTCCTGACTTTC.

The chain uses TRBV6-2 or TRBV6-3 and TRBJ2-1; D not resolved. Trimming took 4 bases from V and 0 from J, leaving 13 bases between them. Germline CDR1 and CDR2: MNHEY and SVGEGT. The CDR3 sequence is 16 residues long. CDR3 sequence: CASSSQKLSSYNEQFF. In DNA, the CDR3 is TGTGCCAGCAGTTCCCAAAAATTGAGCTCCTACAATGAGCAGTTCTTC.

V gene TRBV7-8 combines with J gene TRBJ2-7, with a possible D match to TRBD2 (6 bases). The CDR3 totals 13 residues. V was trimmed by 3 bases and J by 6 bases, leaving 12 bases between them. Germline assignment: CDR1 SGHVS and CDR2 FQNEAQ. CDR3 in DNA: TGTGCCAGCAGCTTGGGGGGATCTGGCGAGCAGTACTTC. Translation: CASSLGGSGEQYF.

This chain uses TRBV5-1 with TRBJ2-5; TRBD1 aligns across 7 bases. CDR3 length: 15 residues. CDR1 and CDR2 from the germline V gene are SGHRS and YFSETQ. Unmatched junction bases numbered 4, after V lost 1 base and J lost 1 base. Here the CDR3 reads CASSLPRTGQETQYF. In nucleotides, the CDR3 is TGCGCCAGCAGCTTGCCGAGGACAGGCCAAGAGACCCAGTACTTC.

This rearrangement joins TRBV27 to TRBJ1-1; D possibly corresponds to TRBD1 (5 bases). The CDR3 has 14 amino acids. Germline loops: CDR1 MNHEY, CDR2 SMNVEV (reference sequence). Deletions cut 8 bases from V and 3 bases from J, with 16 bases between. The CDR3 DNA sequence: TGTGCCAGCTCAAGAGTCGGGGGGGACACTGAAGCTTTCTTT. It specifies CASSRVGGDTEAFF.

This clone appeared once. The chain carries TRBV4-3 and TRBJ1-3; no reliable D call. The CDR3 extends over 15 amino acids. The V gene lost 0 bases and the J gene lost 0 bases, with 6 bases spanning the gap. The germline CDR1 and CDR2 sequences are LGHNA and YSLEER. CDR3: CASSQEVGSGNTIYF. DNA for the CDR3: TGCGCCAGCAGCCAAGAAGTCGGCTCTGGAAACACCATATATTTT.

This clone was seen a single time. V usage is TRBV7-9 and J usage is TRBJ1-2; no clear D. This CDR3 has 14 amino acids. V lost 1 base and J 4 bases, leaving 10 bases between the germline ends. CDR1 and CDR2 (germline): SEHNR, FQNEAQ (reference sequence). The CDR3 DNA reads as TGTGCCAGCAGCTTAGGAGGGCAGGCCTATGGCTACACCTTC. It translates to CASSLGGQAYGYTF.

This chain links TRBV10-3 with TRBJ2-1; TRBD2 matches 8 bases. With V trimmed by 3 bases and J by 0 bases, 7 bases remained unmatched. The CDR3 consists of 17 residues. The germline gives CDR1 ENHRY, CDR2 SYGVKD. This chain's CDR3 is CAISERSGTSSYNEQFF. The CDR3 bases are TGTGCCATCAGTGAACGGTCCGGGACTAGCTCCTACAATGAGCAGTTCTTC.